A single sample gave rise to the 5 T cell receptor beta chains below, sequenced in a study of Ad26.COV2.S vaccination and SARS-CoV-2 variants. Libraries were prepared by immunoSEQ multiplex PCR; TCRdb keeps only in-frame clonotypes and omits some of them. Here the sample spans roughly 180,000 clones, roughly 85% being singletons. Here the sequenced sample was peripheral blood, taken after recovery from COVID-19. These receptor sequences come from a human donor who had recovered from COVID-19.

The chain employs TRBV3-1 (or the pseudogene TRBV3-2) and TRBJ1-2; 9 bases map to TRBD1. This CDR3 is 19 amino acids long. The J segment lost 0 bases and the V segment lost 3 bases, leaving 14 bases of the junction unmatched. Germline values: CDR1 LGHDT, CDR2 YNNKEL (reference sequence). This chain's CDR3 is CASSHLPGQGPPANYGYTF. Here the CDR3 DNA reads TGTGCCAGCAGCCATTTGCCGGGACAGGGACCTCCAGCTAACTATGGCTACACCTTC.

This chain joins TRBV9 and TRBJ1-5; D is undetermined. The germline V and J ends were trimmed by 0 bases and 0 bases, with 7 bases remaining between them. Germline V CDR1 and CDR2: SGDLS, YYNGEE. The CDR3 has 15 amino acids. The DNA for the CDR3 is TGTGCCAGCAGCGTAGGCCAGGATAGCAATCAGCCCCAGCATTTT. Amino acids: CASSVGQDSNQPQHF.

This chain uses TRBV13 with TRBJ2-3; perhaps TRBD2 as D (6 bases). The CDR3 totals 15 residues. CDR1 is PRHDT, CDR2 FYEKMQ, per germline (reference sequence). Trimming shortened V by 0 bases and J by 5 bases, and 12 bases separated the two germline ends. In nucleotides, the CDR3 is TGTGCCAGCAGCTTAGGGGTGGGAGGTGGAGATACGCAGTATTTT. Translation: CASSLGVGGGDTQYF.

V usage is TRBV5-1 and J usage is TRBJ2-1; tentative D call: TRBD1 (6 bases). The V gene's germline CDR1 is SGHRS and CDR2 YFSETQ. The CDR3 sequence is 15 residues long. Trimming removed 2 bases at V and 0 bases at J, with 9 bases between. The CDR3 sequence: CASSLQGSSYNEQFF. CDR3 DNA: TGCGCCAGCAGCTTACAGGGTAGCTCCTACAATGAGCAGTTCTTC.

This chain connects TRBV5-1 to TRBJ2-5; 9 bases line up with TRBD2. The length of the CDR3 is 16 residues. J was trimmed by 2 bases and V by 0 bases; bases with no gene match: 5. Germline V lookup: CDR1 SGHRS, CDR2 YFSETQ. The chain's CDR3 is CASSLGVAGDQETQYF. CDR3 DNA sequence: TGCGCCAGCAGCTTGGGGGTAGCGGGGGATCAAGAGACCCAGTACTTC.